The 5 T cell receptor beta chains below all came from one sample that was sequenced in a study of T-cell reconstitution after alpha-beta-depleted transplantation in children. Molecular barcoding with unique molecular identifiers was used for the TCRbeta library. Each CDR3 protein is one row after TCRdb ran MiXCR on the PCR reads. The table lists some 220,000 distinct CDR3 sequences, approximately 10% of them singletons, with approximately 30% in the top ten. The sequences come from PBMCs, collected before TCRalphabeta/CD19-depleted stem cell transplant. These receptors originate from a child less than two years old with acute myeloid leukemia, due to receive a stem cell transplant.

The genes are TRBV7-6 and TRBJ1-5; D uncertain. Germline V gene sequence: CDR1 SGHVS, CDR2 FNYEAQ. The CDR3 runs to 15 residues. With 1 base removed from V and 0 bases from J, the gap between germline ends came to 7 bases. The CDR3 nucleotides are TGTGCCAGCAGCTTAGTCGGCAATAGCAATCAGCCCCAGCATTTT. This encodes CASSLVGNSNQPQHF.

This clonotype was observed at least ten times. The V and J genes are TRBV21-1 and TRBJ2-5. TRBV21-1 is noted as a pseudogene. The CDR3 runs to 11 residues. The CDR3 DNA reads TGTGCCAGCAGCAAAGGCGAGACCCAGTACTTC. As protein: CASSKGETQYF.

This clonotype has ten or more counts. The genes are TRBV7-9 and TRBJ2-1; 10 bases line up with TRBD2. This CDR3 contains 17 residues. V trimming: 1 base; J trimming: 1 base; junction bases outside the gene matches: 4. Germline-derived CDR1 and CDR2 are SEHNR and FQNEAQ (reference sequence). Here the CDR3 DNA reads TGTGCCAGCAGCTTAGAGGGTAGCGGGAGGTCCTACAATGAGCAGTTCTTC. This translates into CASSLEGSGRSYNEQFF.

This clonotype was recorded many times. CDR3 residues: CATSDTGRWAYEQYF. DNA for the CDR3: TGTGCCACCAGTGACACGGGGCGATGGGCCTACGAGCAGTACTTC. This rearrangement joins TRBV24-1 to TRBJ2-7, with D perhaps TRBD1 or TRBD2 (5 bases each). V lost 4 bases and J lost 2, with 14 bases in between. The CDR3 totals 15 residues. Germline assignment: CDR1 KGHDR and CDR2 SFDVKD.

This clonotype was detected many times. The J gene is TRBJ2-5, the V gene TRBV20-1; D is unclear. Germline V gene data show CDR1 as DFQATT and CDR2 as SNEGSKA (reference sequence). The CDR3 sequence is 14 residues long. Trimming took off 6 bases at V and 2 bases at J, with 16 bases between the two ends. CDR3 residues: CSAGFASRQETQYF. CDR3 nucleotide sequence: TGCAGTGCAGGGTTCGCGAGTCGACAAGAGACCCAGTACTTC.